These T cell receptor beta chains were read from a single sample in a study of cytomegalovirus exposure and HLA in healthy donors. The data were produced by immunoSEQ multiplex PCR, yet TCRdb's version contains in-frame clones alone and is incomplete. The sample lists some 80,000 clones; 70% to 80% were seen once. Specimen: PBMCs. The origin of the receptors is a man aged 50 to 59 in good health and CMV-seronegative. CDR3s include the opening cysteine and the closing phenylalanine or tryptophan. A D gene is named only where the DNA matches it firmly. Size values are once, few and many counts, or a class for expanded clones, and some rows have none.

v_gene,abundance,d_gene,j_gene,CDR3aa,CDR3nt
TRBV2,.,.,TRBJ2-1,CASHNRVGANNEQFF,TGTGCCAGCCACAACCGGGTGGGGGCCAACAATGAGCAGTTCTTC
TRBV4-1,few,TRBD2,TRBJ2-7,CASSQESGAFFSYEQYF,TGCGCCAGCAGCCAGGAGAGCGGGGCGTTTTTCTCCTACGAGCAGTACTTC
TRBV27,few,TRBD2,TRBJ2-7,CASSLGRGSHEQYF,TGTGCCAGCAGTTTGGGGAGGGGAAGCCACGAGCAGTACTTC
TRBV6-6,.,.,TRBJ1-1,CASSTSTRAFF,TGTGCCAGCAGTACCTCAACGAGAGCTTTCTTT
TRBV14,.,TRBD2,TRBJ2-5,CASSNLAGGRGTQYF,TGTGCCAGCAGCAACCTAGCGGGGGGCCGGGGGACCCAGTACTTC
TRBV19,.,.,TRBJ1-5,CASSIVRSNQPQHF,TGTGCCAGTAGTATAGTCCGGAGCAATCAGCCCCAGCATTTT
TRBV7-2,few,TRBD2,TRBJ2-7,CASSPVGTSAKQYF,TGTGCCAGCAGCCCAGTCGGGACTAGCGCGAAGCAGTACTTC
TRBV2,.,.,TRBJ1-6,CASQVSRQFNSPLHF,TGTGCCAGTCAAGTTTCGAGACAGTTTAATTCACCCCTCCACTTT
TRBV21-1,.,.,TRBJ1-5,CASSKAGVPGELNQPQHF,TGTGCCAGCAGCAAAGCGGGAGTCCCAGGGGAACTGAATCAGCCCCAGCATTTT
TRBV7-2,once,.,TRBJ2-4,CASGLAKNIQYF,TGTGCCAGCGGCCTAGCCAAAAACATTCAGTACTTC
TRBV5-5,.,TRBD1,TRBJ1-6,CASSLQPQGAGSPLHF,TGTGCCAGCAGCCTCCAACCACAGGGGGCGGGTTCACCCCTCCACTTT
TRBV28,few,TRBD1,TRBJ2-7,CASTPPGQGISYEQYF,TGTGCCAGCACTCCCCCGGGACAGGGAATCTCCTACGAGCAGTACTTC
TRBV4-2,.,TRBD2,TRBJ2-3,CASSQDSLGGGSTDTQYF,TGTGCCAGCAGCCAAGATAGTTTAGGCGGGGGGAGCACAGATACGCAGTATTTT
TRBV19,.,.,TRBJ1-5,CASSQPLGAGINQPQHF,TGTGCCAGTAGTCAACCCCTAGGGGCAGGGATCAATCAGCCCCAGCATTTT
TRBV21-1,.,.,TRBJ2-3,CASSKGGSTDTQYF,TGTGCCAGCAGCAAGGGGGGAAGCACAGATACGCAGTATTTT
TRBV28,.,TRBD1,TRBJ1-2,CASYRGSGYTF,TGTGCCAGCTACAGGGGGTCGGGCTACACCTTC
TRBV27,.,.,TRBJ1-6,CASGHTGFAGSPLHF,TGTGCCAGCGGACACACAGGGTTCGCTGGCTCACCCCTCCACTTT
TRBV27,once,TRBD1,TRBJ2-7,CASSLDYRGNPYEQYF,TGTGCCAGCAGTTTAGATTACAGGGGTAACCCCTACGAGCAGTACTTC
TRBV14,.,.,TRBJ2-3,CASSQDSGTSSRTDTQYF,TGTGCCAGCAGCCAAGATAGCGGTACATCATCCCGCACAGATACGCAGTATTTT
TRBV2,.,.,TRBJ2-5,CASSRPGLETQYF,TGTGCCAGCAGCCGACCGGGTCTGGAGACCCAGTACTTC
TRBV5-1,once,TRBD2,TRBJ2-3,CASSSTSGVGTDTQYF,TGCGCCAGCAGCTCCACTAGCGGGGTAGGGACAGATACGCAGTATTTT
TRBV7-9,few,TRBD1,TRBJ1-4,CASSLGQGAEKLFF,TGTGCCAGCAGCCTGGGACAGGGGGCTGAAAAACTGTTTTTT
TRBV7-9,.,.,TRBJ1-4,CASSLAGWTDPTNEKLFF,TGTGCCAGCAGCTTAGCTGGGTGGACAGATCCAACTAATGAAAAACTGTTTTTT
TRBV19,.,TRBD2,TRBJ2-5,CASSRRGAPIETQYF,TGTGCCAGTAGTCGGCGGGGGGCCCCGATAGAGACCCAGTACTTC
TRBV6-1,.,.,TRBJ1-2,CASSQGGRERYGYTF,TGTGCCAGCAGTCAAGGGGGGAGGGAGAGGTATGGCTACACCTTC
TRBV7-2,.,TRBD1,TRBJ1-5,CASSRDSYNQPQHF,TGTGCCAGCAGCCGGGACAGCTACAATCAGCCCCAGCATTTT
TRBV6-5,few,.,TRBJ1-3,CASTRGSTIYF,TGTGCCAGCACCAGAGGGAGCACCATATATTTT
TRBV5-5,.,TRBD1,TRBJ2-3,CASSQSTGVTSTDTQYF,TGTGCCAGCAGCCAAAGTACAGGGGTAACGAGCACAGATACGCAGTATTTT
TRBV7-2,.,.,TRBJ1-5,CASSSWGDQPQHF,TGTGCCAGCAGCTCTTGGGGGGATCAGCCCCAGCATTTT
TRBV5-4,.,TRBD2,TRBJ2-7,CASSLAGAGGLYEQYF,TGTGCCAGCAGCTTGGCCGGAGCGGGGGGGCTATACGAGCAGTACTTC
TRBV4-2,.,.,TRBJ2-1,CASSQTRINEQFF,TGTGCCAGCAGCCAAACCAGAATAAATGAGCAGTTCTTC
TRBV10-1,.,TRBD2,TRBJ2-1,CASSALLAGRYNEQFF,TGCGCCAGCAGTGCATTACTAGCGGGGCGGTACAATGAGCAGTTCTTC
TRBV28,once,TRBD1,TRBJ1-3,CASSRDRRPSGNTIYF,TGTGCCAGCAGTAGGGACAGGCGACCCTCTGGAAACACCATATATTTT
TRBV19,.,TRBD2,TRBJ2-3,CASSMKGLVLTTSTDTQYF,TGTGCCAGTAGTATGAAAGGACTAGTATTAACTACTAGCACAGATACGCAGTATTTT
TRBV5-1,.,.,TRBJ2-3,CASSLKQGGDTQYF,TGCGCCAGCAGCTTGAAACAGGGCGGAGATACGCAGTATTTT
TRBV5-1,.,.,TRBJ2-5,CASTGEGETQYF,TGCGCCAGCACAGGTGAGGGAGAGACCCAGTACTTC
TRBV7-9,once,TRBD2,TRBJ2-1,CASSFSGGRGYNEQFF,TGTGCCAGCAGCTTCTCGGGGGGGCGGGGCTACAATGAGCAGTTCTTC
TRBV30,.,TRBD1,TRBJ2-5,CAWGTGDKETQYF,TGTGCCTGGGGGACAGGGGATAAAGAGACCCAGTACTTC
TRBV14,.,.,TRBJ2-5,CASSQVSGFQETQYF,TGTGCCAGCAGCCAAGTTTCGGGATTCCAAGAGACCCAGTACTTC
TRBV6-1,.,.,TRBJ1-5,CASSEGRLNQPQHF,TGTGCCAGCAGTGAAGGGCGACTTAATCAGCCCCAGCATTTT
TRBV19,.,.,TRBJ1-5,CASTPGGGNQPQHF,TGTGCCAGTACGCCGGGGGGCGGCAATCAGCCCCAGCATTTT
TRBV9,.,.,TRBJ2-2,CASSVTAAGELFF,TGTGCCAGCAGCGTAACGGCGGCCGGGGAGCTGTTTTTT